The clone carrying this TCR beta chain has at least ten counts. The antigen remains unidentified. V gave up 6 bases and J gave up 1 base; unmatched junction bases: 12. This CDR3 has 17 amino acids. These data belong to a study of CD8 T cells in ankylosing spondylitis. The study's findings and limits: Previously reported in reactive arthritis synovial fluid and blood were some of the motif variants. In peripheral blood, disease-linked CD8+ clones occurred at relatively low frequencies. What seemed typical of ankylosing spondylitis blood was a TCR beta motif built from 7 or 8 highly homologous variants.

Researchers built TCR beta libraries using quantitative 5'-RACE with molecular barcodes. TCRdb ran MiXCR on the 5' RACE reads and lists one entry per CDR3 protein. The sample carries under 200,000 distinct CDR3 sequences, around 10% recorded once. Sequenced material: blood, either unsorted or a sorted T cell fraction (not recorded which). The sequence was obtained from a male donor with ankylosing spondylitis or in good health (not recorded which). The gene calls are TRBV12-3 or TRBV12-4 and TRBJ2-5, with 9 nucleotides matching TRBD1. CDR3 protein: CASRPGTGRPRQETQYF. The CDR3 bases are TGTGCCAGCAGGCCCGGGACAGGGCGCCCGCGCCAAGAGACCCAGTACTTC.